This T cell receptor beta chain was obtained from a study of blood T cell repertoires in COVID-19. Some clones are missing from TCRdb's copy, which holds only in-frame ones; the method was immunoSEQ multiplex PCR. The sample holds 350,000 or so clones, approximately 89% seen once. V was clipped by 5 bases and J by 7 bases, with 19 bases between them. The CDR3 contains 16 residues. In germline, CDR1 is SGDLS, CDR2 YYNGEE. Sequenced sample: peripheral blood. J is TRBJ1-6 and V is TRBV9, with D maybe TRBD1 (6 bases). The receptor's source is a woman aged 55-75 years with COVID-19, enrolled during active disease. CDR3 sequence: CASRGTTGTQNSPLHF. The CDR3 nucleotides are TGTGCCAGCAGAGGAACCACCGGGACACAAAATTCACCCCTCCACTTT.